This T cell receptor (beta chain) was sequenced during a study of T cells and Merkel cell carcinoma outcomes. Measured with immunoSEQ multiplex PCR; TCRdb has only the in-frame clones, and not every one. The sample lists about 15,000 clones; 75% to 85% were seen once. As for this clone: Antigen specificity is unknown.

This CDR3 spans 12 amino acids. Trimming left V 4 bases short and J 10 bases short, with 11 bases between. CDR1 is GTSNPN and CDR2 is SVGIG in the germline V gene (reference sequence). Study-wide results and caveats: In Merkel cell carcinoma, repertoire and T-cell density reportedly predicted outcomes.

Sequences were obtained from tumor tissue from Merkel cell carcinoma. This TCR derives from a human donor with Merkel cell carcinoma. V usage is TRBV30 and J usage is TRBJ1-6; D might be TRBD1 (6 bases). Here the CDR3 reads CAWNREGSPLHF. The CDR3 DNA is TGTGCCTGGAACAGGGAGGGCTCACCCCTCCACTTT. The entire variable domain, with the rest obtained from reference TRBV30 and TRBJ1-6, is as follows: SQTIHQWPATLVQPVGSPLSLECTVEGTSNPNLYWYRQAAGRGLQLLFYSVGIGQISSEVPQNLSASRPQDRQFILSSKKLLLSDSGFYLCAWNREGSPLHFGNGTRLTVT.